This TCR beta chain was found in a study of control samples from healthy donors and cancer patients. Between the trimmed V and J ends, which lost 3 bases and 5 bases, there was a span of 15 bases. The germline CDR1 and CDR2 sequences are MRHNA and SNTAGT. The CDR3 length is 15 residues. Clones were sequenced by immunoSEQ multiplex PCR, and TCRdb holds only the in-frame ones, with some missing. The data show approximately 140,000 clones, with approximately 92% seen just once and around 10% held by the top ten. Sequencing was done on a sample of blood. The receptor's source is a man aged 30-40 years in good health. The genes are TRBV6-4 and TRBJ2-3, with D perhaps TRBD1 or TRBD2 (5 bases each). Here the CDR3 DNA reads TGTGCCAGCAGTGAAACTGGGGGAAGTGTAGATACGCAGTATTTT. It yields the protein CASSETGGSVDTQYF.